The rows below give T cell receptor beta chains drawn from one sample of a study of Ad26.COV2.S vaccination and SARS-CoV-2 variants. TCRdb keeps only in-frame clones here, not all; method: immunoSEQ multiplex PCR. The top ten clones hold roughly a sixth of a sample with about 98,000 clones, over 60% of them seen once. This specimen consisted of peripheral blood, obtained after recovery from COVID-19. These TCRs come from a human donor who had recovered from COVID-19. The CDR3 runs from the conserved cysteine through the conserved F or W. D genes are given only for firm matches. Some rows mark clone size as missing; the rest say once, few, many or name a class of expanded clone.

NA	TRBV15	NA	TRBJ1-2	TGTGCCACCAGCAGAGACAGGGATAACTATGGCTACACCTTC	CATSRDRDNYGYTF
NA	TRBV6-1	few	TRBJ1-1	TGTGCCAGCAGTGAAGTAAGGCAGACCGAAGCTTTCTTT	CASSEVRQTEAFF
NA	TRBV6-5	NA	TRBJ1-6	TGTGCCAGCAGGGAGGAGGGGATCGATTCACCCCTCCACTTT	CASREEGIDSPLHF
TRBD2	TRBV3-1/TRBV3-2	NA	TRBJ2-5	TGTGCCAGCAGCCAAGGGGGACTAGCGGCTCAAGAGACCCAGTACTTC	CASSQGGLAAQETQYF
NA	TRBV6-1	few	TRBJ2-5	TGTGCCAGCAGTGATCGGGGAGAGACCCAGTACTTC	CASSDRGETQYF
TRBD2	TRBV6-5	NA	TRBJ2-5	TGTGCCAGCAGTCCAATAGCGGGGCAAGAGACCCAGTACTTC	CASSPIAGQETQYF
TRBD2	TRBV5-6	NA	TRBJ2-2	TGCGCCAGCAGCTTGGCCGTGGCTAGCGGACCCACCGGGGAGCTGTTTTTT	CASSLAVASGPTGELFF
NA	TRBV28	NA	TRBJ2-5	TGTGCCAGCAGTTCATTTAGTTCGTCCCAAGAGACCCAGTACTTC	CASSSFSSSQETQYF
NA	TRBV28	NA	TRBJ1-1	TGTGCCAGCAGGAGAGAAAGGACTGAAGCTTTCTTT	CASRRERTEAFF
TRBD2	TRBV6-5	NA	TRBJ2-1	TGTGCCAGCAGTACGGGGACTAGCGTCTACAATGAGCAGTTCTTC	CASSTGTSVYNEQFF
NA	TRBV19	NA	TRBJ2-3	TGTGCCAGTAGTATCTCGCAGGATCCCACAGATACGCAGTATTTT	CASSISQDPTDTQYF
NA	TRBV4-3	NA	TRBJ1-4	TGCGCCAGCAGCCAAGAAGGGCAGGGAGGAGAAAAACTGTTTTTT	CASSQEGQGGEKLFF
NA	TRBV7-2	NA	TRBJ1-5	TGTGCCAGCAGCACCACACCGGGCCAGCCCCAGCATTTT	CASSTTPGQPQHF